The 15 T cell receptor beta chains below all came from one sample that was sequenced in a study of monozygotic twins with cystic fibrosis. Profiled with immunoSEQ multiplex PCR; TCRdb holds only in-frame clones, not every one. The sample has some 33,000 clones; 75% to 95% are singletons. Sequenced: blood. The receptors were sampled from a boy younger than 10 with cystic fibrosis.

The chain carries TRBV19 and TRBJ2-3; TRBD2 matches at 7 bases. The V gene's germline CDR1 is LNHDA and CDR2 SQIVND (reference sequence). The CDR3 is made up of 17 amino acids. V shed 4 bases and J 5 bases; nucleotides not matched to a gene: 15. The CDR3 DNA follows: TGTGCCAGTAGTAAAATTTTGGCTAGCGGTTGGGAAGATACGCAGTATTTT. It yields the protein CASSKILASGWEDTQYF.

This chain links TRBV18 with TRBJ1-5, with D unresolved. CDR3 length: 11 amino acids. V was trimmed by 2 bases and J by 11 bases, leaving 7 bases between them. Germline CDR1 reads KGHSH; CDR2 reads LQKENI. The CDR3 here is CASSPGQTQHF. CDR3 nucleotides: TGTGCCAGCTCACCAGGGCAGACCCAGCATTTT.

CDR3 sequence: CASSTRSNTGELFF. The CDR3 coding sequence is TGTGCCAGCAGCACCCGATCGAACACCGGGGAGCTGTTTTTT. J is TRBJ2-2 and V is TRBV7-9; D gene ambiguous. Deletions cut 5 bases from V and 0 bases from J, with 7 bases between. Germline CDR1 and CDR2: SEHNR and FQNEAQ (reference sequence). The CDR3 length is 14 residues.

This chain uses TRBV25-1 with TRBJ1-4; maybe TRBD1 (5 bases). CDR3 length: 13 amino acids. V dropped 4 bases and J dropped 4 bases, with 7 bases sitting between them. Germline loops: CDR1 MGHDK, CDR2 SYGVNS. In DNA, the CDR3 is TGTGCCAGCAGTGGGGACCTTAATGAAAAACTGTTTTTT. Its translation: CASSGDLNEKLFF. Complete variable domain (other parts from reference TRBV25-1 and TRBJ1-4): EADIYQTPRYLVIGTGKKITLECSQTMGHDKMYWYQQDPGMELHLIHYSYGVNSTEKGDLSSESTVSRIRTEHFPLTLESARPSHTSQYLCASSGDLNEKLFFGSGTQLSVL.

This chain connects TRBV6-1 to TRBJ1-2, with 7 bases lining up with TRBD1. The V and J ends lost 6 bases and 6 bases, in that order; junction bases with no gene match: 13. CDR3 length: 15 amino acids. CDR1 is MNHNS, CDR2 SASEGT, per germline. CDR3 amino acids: CASSGPVRGGNGYTF. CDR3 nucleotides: TGTGCCAGCAGCGGCCCGGTCAGGGGGGGAAATGGCTACACCTTC.

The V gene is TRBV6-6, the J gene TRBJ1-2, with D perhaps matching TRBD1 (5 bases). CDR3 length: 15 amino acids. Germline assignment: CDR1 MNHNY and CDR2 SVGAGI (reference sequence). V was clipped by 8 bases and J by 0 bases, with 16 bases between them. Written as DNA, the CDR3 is TGTGCCAGCTACAGGAGCCAACGAGCTAACTATGGCTACACCTTC. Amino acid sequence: CASYRSQRANYGYTF.

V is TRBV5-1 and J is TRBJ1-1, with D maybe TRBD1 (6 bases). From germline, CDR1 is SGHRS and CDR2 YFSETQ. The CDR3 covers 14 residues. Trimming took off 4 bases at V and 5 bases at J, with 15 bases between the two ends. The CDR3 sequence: CASSPQGRGTEAFF. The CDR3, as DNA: TGCGCCAGCAGCCCCCAGGGCAGGGGAACTGAAGCTTTCTTT. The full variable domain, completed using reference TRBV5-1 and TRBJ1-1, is KAGVTQTPRYLIKTRGQQVTLSCSPISGHRSVSWYQQTPGQGLQFLFEYFSETQRNKGNFPGRFSGRQFSNSRSEMNVSTLELGDSALYLCASSPQGRGTEAFFGQGTRLTVV.

As DNA, the CDR3 is TGTGCCAGTAGTGCGGGGACAGGGAACTTTCTGAACACCGGGGAGCTGTTTTTT. Encoded protein: CASSAGTGNFLNTGELFF. This sequence joins TRBV19 and TRBJ2-2; 9 bases match TRBD1. CDR3 length: 18 residues. Per germline, CDR1 LNHDA and CDR2 SQIVND (reference sequence). With 5 bases clipped from V and 1 base from J, the junction kept 11 bases outside the gene matches.

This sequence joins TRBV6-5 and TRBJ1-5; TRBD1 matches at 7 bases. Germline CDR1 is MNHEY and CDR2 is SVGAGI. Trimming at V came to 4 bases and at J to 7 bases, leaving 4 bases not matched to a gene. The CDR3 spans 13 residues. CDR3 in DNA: TGTGCCAGCAGTTTTGGGACAGACCAGCCCCAGCATTTT. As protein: CASSFGTDQPQHF.

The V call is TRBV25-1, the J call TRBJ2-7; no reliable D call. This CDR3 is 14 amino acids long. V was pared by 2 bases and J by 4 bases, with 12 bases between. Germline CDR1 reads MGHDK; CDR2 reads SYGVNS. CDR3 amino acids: CASSEEGGLYEQYF. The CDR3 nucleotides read TGTGCCAGCAGTGAAGAAGGTGGGTTATACGAGCAGTACTTC.

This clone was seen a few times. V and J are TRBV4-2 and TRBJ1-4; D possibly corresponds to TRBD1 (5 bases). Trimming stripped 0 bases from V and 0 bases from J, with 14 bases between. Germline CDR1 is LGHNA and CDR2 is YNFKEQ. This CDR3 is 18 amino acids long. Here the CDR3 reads CASSQDFEGRATNEKLFF. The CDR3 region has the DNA TGTGCCAGCAGCCAAGATTTCGAGGGGCGGGCAACTAATGAAAAACTGTTTTTT.

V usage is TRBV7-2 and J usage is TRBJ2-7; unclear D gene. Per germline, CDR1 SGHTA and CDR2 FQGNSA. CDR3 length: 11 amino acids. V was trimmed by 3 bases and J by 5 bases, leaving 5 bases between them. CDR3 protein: CASSFGDEQYF. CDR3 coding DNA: TGTGCCAGCAGCTTTGGGGACGAGCAGTACTTC. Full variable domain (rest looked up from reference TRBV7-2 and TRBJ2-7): GAGVSQSPSNKVTEKGKDVELRCDPISGHTALYWYRQSLGQGLEFLIYFQGNSAPDKSGLPSDRFSAERTGGSVSTLTIQRTQQEDSAVYLCASSFGDEQYFGPGTRLTVT.

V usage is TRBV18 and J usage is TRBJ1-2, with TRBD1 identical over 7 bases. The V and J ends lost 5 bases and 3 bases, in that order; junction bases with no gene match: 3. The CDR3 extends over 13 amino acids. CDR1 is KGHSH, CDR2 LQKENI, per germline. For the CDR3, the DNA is TGTGCCAGCTCAGAAGACAGGGACTATGGCTACACCTTC. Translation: CASSEDRDYGYTF. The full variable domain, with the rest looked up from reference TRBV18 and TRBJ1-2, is NAGVMQNPRHLVRRRGQEARLRCSPMKGHSHVYWYRQLPEEGLKFMVYLQKENIIDESGMPKERFSAEFPKEGPSILRIQQVVRGDSAAYFCASSEDRDYGYTFGSGTRLTVV.

The CDR3 protein is CASSSRTGEAFF. In DNA form, the CDR3 reads TGTGCCAGCAGCTCGAGGACCGGGGAAGCTTTCTTT. The chain links TRBV13 to TRBJ1-1; D unresolved. CDR1 is PRHDT, CDR2 FYEKMQ, per germline (reference sequence). The CDR3 contains 12 residues. Trimming cost V 4 bases and J 8 bases, with 11 bases left between them.

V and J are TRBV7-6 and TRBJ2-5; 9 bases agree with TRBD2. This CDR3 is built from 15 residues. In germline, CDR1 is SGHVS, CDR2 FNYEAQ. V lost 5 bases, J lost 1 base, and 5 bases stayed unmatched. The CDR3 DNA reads TGTGCCAGCAGCAGAAGGGGACTAGCCCAAGAGACCCAGTACTTC. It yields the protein CASSRRGLAQETQYF.